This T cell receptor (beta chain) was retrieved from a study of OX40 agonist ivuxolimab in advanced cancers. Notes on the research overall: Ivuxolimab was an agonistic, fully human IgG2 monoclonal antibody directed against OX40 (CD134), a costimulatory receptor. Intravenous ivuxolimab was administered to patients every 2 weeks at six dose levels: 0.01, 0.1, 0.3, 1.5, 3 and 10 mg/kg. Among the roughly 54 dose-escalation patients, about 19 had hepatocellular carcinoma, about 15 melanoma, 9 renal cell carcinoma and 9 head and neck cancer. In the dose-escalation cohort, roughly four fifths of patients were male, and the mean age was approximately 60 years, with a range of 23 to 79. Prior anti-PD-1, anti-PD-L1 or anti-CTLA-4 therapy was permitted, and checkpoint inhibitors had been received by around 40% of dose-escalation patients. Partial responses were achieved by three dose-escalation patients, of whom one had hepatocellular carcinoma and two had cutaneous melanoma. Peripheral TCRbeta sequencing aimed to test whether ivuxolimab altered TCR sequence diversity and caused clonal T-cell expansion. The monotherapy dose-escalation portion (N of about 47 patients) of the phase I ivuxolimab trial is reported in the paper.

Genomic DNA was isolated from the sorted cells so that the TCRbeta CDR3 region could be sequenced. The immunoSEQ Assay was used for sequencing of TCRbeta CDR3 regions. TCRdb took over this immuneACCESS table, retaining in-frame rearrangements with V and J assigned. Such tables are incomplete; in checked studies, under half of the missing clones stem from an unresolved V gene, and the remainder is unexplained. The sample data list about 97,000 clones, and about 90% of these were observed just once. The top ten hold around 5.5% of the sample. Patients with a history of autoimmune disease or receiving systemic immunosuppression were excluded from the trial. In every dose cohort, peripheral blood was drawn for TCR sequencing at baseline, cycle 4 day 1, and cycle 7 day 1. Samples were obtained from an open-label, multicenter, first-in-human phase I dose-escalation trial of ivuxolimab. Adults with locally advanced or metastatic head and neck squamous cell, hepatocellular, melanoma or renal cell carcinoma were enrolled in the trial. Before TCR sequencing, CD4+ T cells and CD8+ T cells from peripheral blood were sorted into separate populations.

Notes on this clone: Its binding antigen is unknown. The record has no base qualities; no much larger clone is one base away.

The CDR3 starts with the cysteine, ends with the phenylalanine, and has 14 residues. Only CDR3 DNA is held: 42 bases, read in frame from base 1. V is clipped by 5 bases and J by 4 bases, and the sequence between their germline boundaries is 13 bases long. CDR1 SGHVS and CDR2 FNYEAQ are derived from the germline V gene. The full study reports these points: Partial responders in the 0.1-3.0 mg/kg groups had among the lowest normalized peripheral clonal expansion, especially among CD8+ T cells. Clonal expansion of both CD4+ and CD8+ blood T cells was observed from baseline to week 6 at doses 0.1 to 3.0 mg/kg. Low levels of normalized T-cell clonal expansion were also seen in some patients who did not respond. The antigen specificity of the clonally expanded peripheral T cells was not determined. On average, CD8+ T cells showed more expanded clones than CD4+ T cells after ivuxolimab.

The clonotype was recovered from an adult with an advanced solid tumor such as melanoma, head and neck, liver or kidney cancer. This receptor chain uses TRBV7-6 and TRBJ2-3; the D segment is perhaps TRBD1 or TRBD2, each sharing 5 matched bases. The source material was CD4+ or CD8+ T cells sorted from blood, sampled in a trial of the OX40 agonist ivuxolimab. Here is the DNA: TGTGCCAGCAGCCCGGGGACCCACTCAGATACGCAGTATTTT. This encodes CASSPGTHSDTQYF.